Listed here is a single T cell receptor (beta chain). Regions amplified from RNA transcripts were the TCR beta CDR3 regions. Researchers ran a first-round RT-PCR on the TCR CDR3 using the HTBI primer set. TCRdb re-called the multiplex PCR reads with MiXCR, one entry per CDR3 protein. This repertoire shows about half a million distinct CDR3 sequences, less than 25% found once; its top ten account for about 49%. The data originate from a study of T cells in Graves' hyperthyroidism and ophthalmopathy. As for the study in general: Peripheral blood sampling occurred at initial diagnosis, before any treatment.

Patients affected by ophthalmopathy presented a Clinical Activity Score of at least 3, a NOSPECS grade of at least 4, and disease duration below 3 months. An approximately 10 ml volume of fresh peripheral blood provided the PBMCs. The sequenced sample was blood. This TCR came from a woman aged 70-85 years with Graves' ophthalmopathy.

CDR3 protein: CASSQGLAGGGYNEQFF. The CDR3, as DNA: TGTGCCAGCAGCCAGGGGCTAGCGGGAGGTGGCTACAATGAGCAGTTCTTC. This chain links TRBV14 with TRBJ2-1; 11 bases align to TRBD2. Germline lookup yields CDR1 SGHDN and CDR2 FVKESK. The J segment lost 3 bases and the V segment lost 3 bases, leaving 7 bases of the junction unmatched. CDR3 length: 17 amino acids.